This T cell receptor beta chain was obtained from a study of T cells in Graves' hyperthyroidism and ophthalmopathy. A NOSPECS grade of at least 4, a Clinical Activity Score of at least 3 and duration under 3 months were recorded in ophthalmopathy patients. Lactation, pregnancy, other autoimmune disease or uncontrolled infection excluded patients. PBMCs were collected from a roughly 9.7 ml volume of fresh peripheral blood. Germline V lookup: CDR1 SGHAT, CDR2 FQDESV (reference sequence). The CDR3 consists of 16 residues. Trimming removed 2 bases at V and 1 base at J, with 12 bases between. This clonotype was seen repeatedly, ten times or more. Regions amplified from RNA transcripts were the TCR beta CDR3 regions. A first-round RT-PCR of the TCR CDR3 used the HTBI primer set. TCRdb re-derived calls from the multiplex PCR reads in MiXCR, one entry per CDR3 protein. The data show fewer than 500,000 distinct CDR3 sequences, about 15% seen once.

This sequence joins TRBV11-1 and TRBJ2-4; D possibly corresponds to TRBD2 (6 bases). The sample comprised blood. The origin of this receptor is a woman under 40 with Graves' ophthalmopathy. This CDR3 reads CASSLRAGGAKNIQYF. CDR3 bases: TGTGCCAGCAGCTTAAGGGCAGGAGGGGCCAAAAACATTCAGTACTTC.